This T cell receptor beta chain was captured by sequencing in a study of low-dose radiotherapy and immunotherapy resistance in tumors (dated by TCRdb to 2021 to 2024). Study-level background: Cohort 1 received 0.5 Gy per fraction every 2 weeks, with a prescribed total PTV dose of 6.5 Gy. The translational analysis covered eight patients: three from the first dose cohort and the first five from the second dose cohort. Starting on cycle 1 day 1, patients took 300 mg of aspirin by mouth once daily for four cycles. Every two weeks, patients got intravenous cyclophosphamide at 200 mg/m2, given one day ahead of each radiation and immunotherapy administration. Patients in Cohort 2 were given 1 Gy per fraction every two weeks, for a total of 13 Gy across 26 weeks. Patients were given nivolumab as a 240 mg flat dose every two weeks and ipilimumab at 1 mg/kg every six weeks, with both drugs delivered intravenously. Trial participants were not randomized into treatment groups.

The listed sequencing device is Illumina HiSeq 2500. To make first-strand cDNA, Superscript III was used along with a set of TRAV- and TRBV-specific primers so that both the TCRalpha and TCRbeta chains were covered. A roughly 19-cycle PCR with Phusion amplified the TCRs, pairing a constant-region primer with the adapter that was attached to the V primers. Amplification of the isolated mRNA was done with the MessageAmp II aRNA Amplification Kit, which involved a roughly 16-hour in vitro transcription at 37 degrees C. mRNA for TCR sequencing was isolated with the Dynabeads mRNA DIRECT Purification Kit. Indexed Illumina adapters were added in a second approximately 24-cycle Phusion PCR, and the resulting products were purified with AMPure XP beads. As for the original processing: Custom Perl scripts were used to pool TCR sequences that encoded the same protein, to remove out-of-frame sequences, and to calculate the abundance of each clonotype. Any TCR sequence supported by only a single read was excluded from analysis. Among the metrics used to describe the repertoires were Shannon entropy, Gini index, clonality, richness, and the frequency of TCRs shared between repertoires. TCRdb itself trimmed the public reads at Q25 with fastp, ran MiXCR and retained productive beta chains. Each CDR3 protein gets just one entry, which takes the most common genes and DNA from the rows behind it. The V and J calls and clone size are TCRdb's, not the authors'. Counted in this sample were about 100,000 distinct CDR3 sequences; around 21% of them appeared once. The biggest ten clones account for about 4% of the sample.

What the time point label conveys for this sample: after trial treatment. The sample's treatment or condition, from its label and the paper: LDRT plus nivolumab, ipilimumab, low-dose cyclophosphamide and aspirin (RACIN trial). The donors came from RACIN, which was a single-arm phase I dose-escalation trial that paired nivolumab and ipilimumab with aspirin, low-dose cyclophosphamide and low-dose radiotherapy. Eligible patients had advanced, TIL-negative solid tumors. V loses 4 bases, J loses 0 bases, and the germline ends lie 15 bases apart. From the cysteine through the phenylalanine, the CDR3 covers 16 amino acids. Only the CDR3 DNA is retained, 48 bases long and in frame from the first base. CDR1 and CDR2, looked up from the germline V gene (reference sequence), are MNHEY and SMNVEV. This clonotype was counted a few times. The target of this receptor is not known. The input lacks base qualities; no much larger clone sits a single base away.

The TCR sequence derives from a male donor with prostate cancer. Specimen: PBMCs, collected after low-dose radiotherapy plus immunotherapy. Recombination connected TRBV27 to TRBJ2-5; a weak D assignment points to TRBD2 (6 bases agree). The CDR3 loop reads CASSSLLRGYQETQYF. The bases are TGTGCCAGCAGTTCCCTCTTGCGGGGCTACCAAGAGACCCAGTACTTC.